This T cell receptor beta chain was documented in a study of blood T cell repertoires in COVID-19. Study as a whole: COVID-19 samples from acute and convalescent phases originated in the United States, Italy and Spain.

Germline V CDR1 and CDR2: SEHNR, FQNEAQ (reference sequence). V gave up 1 base and J gave up 1 base, with 10 bases separating them. The CDR3 is 16 amino acids. Authors' analysis steps: Nucleated cell number was recorded as an estimate derived from reference gene primer amplification. Using immunoSEQ multiplex PCR, the repertoire was profiled, and TCRdb retains in-frame clones only, with some absent. D and trimming were read from the DNA, whereas the V and J calls and clone size are those reported in that table. There are around 56,000 clones in the sample; more than 80% occur only once, and about 17% lies in the top ten.

V is TRBV7-9 and J is TRBJ1-4; maybe TRBD1 (6 bases). The sample consisted of peripheral blood. The sequence was obtained from a man older than 75 with acute or convalescent COVID-19. The CDR3 coding sequence is TGTGCCAGCAGCTTAGGCTCAGGGGTAACTAATGAAAAACTGTTTTTT. Translating gives CASSLGSGVTNEKLFF.